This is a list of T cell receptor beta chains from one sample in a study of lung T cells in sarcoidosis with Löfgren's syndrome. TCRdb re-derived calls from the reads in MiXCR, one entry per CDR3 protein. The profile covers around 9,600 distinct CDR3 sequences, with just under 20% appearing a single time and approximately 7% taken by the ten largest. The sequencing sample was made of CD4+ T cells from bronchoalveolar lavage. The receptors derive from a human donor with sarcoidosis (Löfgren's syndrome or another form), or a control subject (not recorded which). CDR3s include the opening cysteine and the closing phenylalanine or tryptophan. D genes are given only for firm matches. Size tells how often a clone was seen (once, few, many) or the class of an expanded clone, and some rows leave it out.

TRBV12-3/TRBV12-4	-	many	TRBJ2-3	TGTGCCAGCAGTACAACTGAGGCACGTCGGTATTTT	CASSTTEARRYF
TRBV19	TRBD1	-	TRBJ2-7	TGTGCCAGTAGTGAGGGGACAGGGCACTACGAGCAGTACTTC	CASSEGTGHYEQYF
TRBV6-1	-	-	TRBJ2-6	TGTGCCAGCAGACTCGTGGGTTCTGCTGGGGCCAACGTCCTGACTTTC	CASRLVGSAGANVLTF
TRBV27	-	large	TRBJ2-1	TGTGCCAGCAGTAAGGGGCCCTACAATGAGCAGTTCTTC	CASSKGPYNEQFF
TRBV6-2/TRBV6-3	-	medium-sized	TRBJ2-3	TGTGCCAGCAGCTTTGGTAGCGGATTTGTCGCAGATACGCAGTATTTT	CASSFGSGFVADTQYF
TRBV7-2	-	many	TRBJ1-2	TGTGCCAGCAGCTTAGGCGGGGACACTTATGGCTACACCTTC	CASSLGGDTYGYTF
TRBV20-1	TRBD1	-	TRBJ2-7	TGCAGTGCTAGGTGGGACAGGGTCCTAAGCTCCTACGAGCAGTACTTC	CSARWDRVLSSYEQYF
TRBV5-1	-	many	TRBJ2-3	TGCGCCAGCAGCTTGGATGTCGGCCAGAGAGTCACGCAGTATTTT	CASSLDVGQRVTQYF
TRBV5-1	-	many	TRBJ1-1	TGCGCCAGCAGCTTAGGTACCGCCAACCCTGAAGCTTTCTTT	CASSLGTANPEAFF
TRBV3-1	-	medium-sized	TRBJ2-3	TGTGCCAGCAGCCAAAGGGAGAGCCTAAGTCCCTTTTTGACGCAGTATTTT	CASSQRESLSPFLTQYF
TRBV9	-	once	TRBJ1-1	TGTGCCAGCAGCGTAATAGACAGCTTCATGAACACTGAAGCTTTCTTT	CASSVIDSFMNTEAFF
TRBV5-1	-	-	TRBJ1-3	TGCGCCAGCAGCCAAACTCTGGCAGGCTACTCTGGAAACACCATATATTTT	CASSQTLAGYSGNTIYF
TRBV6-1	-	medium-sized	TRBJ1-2	TGTGCCAGCATCCCTGGCCTGGACTATGGCTACACCTTC	CASIPGLDYGYTF
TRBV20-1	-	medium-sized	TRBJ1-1	TGCAGTGCTAGCTTAGGACCGAACACTGAAGCTTTCTTT	CSASLGPNTEAFF
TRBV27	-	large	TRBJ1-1	TGTGCCAGCAGTCTGAACCAGGGTGGCGTGAACACTGAAGCTTTCTTT	CASSLNQGGVNTEAFF
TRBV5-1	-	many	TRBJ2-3	TGCGCCAGCAGCCCCGTCGGGGTTGGGACAGATACGCAGTATTTT	CASSPVGVGTDTQYF
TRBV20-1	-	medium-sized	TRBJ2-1	TGCAGTGTCAGGGGTGCGGGACATGAGCAGTTCTTC	CSVRGAGHEQFF
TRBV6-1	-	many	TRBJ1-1	TGTGCCAGCAGCGGGCCGAACACTGAAGCTTTCTTT	CASSGPNTEAFF
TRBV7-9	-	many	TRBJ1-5	TGTGCCAGCGCAAGGGGTGGCAATCAGCCCCAGCATTTT	CASARGGNQPQHF
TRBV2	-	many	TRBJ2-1	TGTGCCAGCATGACGGGACCCTACAATGAGCAGTTCTTC	CASMTGPYNEQFF
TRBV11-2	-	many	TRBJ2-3	TGTGCCAGCAGCTTAGGTCGCATAACTAGCACAGATACGCAGTATTTT	CASSLGRITSTDTQYF
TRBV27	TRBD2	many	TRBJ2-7	TGTGCCAGCAGGGGTCTTGGCGGGGGGGCAACCGAGCAGTACTTC	CASRGLGGGATEQYF
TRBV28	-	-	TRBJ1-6	TGTGCTAGCAGTCCCAGTGAGCAATCACCCCTCCACTTT	CASSPSEQSPLHF
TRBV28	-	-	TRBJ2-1	TGTGCCAGCGGACCCTTGACAGTCCGGACCTACAATGGGCAGTTCTTC	CASGPLTVRTYNGQFF
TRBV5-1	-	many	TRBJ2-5	TGCGCCAGCAGCTTGGACGTTGAGGAGACCCAGTACTTC	CASSLDVEETQYF
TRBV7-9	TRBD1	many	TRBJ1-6	TGTGCCAGCAGCCCCGGGACAGCGGGCCTAAATTCACCCCTCCACTTT	CASSPGTAGLNSPLHF
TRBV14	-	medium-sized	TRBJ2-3	TGTGCCAGCAGCCAAGAACTTGCAGATACGCAGTATTTT	CASSQELADTQYF
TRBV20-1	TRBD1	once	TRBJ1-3	TGCAGTGCTAGGAAAATCGGACAGGTTCATATCTCTGGAAACATCATATATTTT	CSARKIGQVHISGNIIYF